Listed below are T cell receptor beta chains from one sample, sequenced in a study of blood T cell repertoires in COVID-19. Sequenced by immunoSEQ multiplex PCR; TCRdb stores in-frame clones only, minus some. The sample yields 80,000 or so clones, roughly 78% seen once. The sample was peripheral blood. The receptors were sampled from a woman aged 70-85 years with acute or convalescent COVID-19. CDR3s include the opening cysteine and the closing phenylalanine or tryptophan. The D gene is left open where the match is weak. Part of the rows lack a size; the others show once, few, many or a class for expanded clones.

V,size,D,J,DNA,CDR3
TRBV12-5,.,.,TRBJ1-1,TGTGCTAGTGGTTTGGACGCGTACACTGAAGCTTTCTTT,CASGLDAYTEAFF
TRBV19,.,.,TRBJ1-2,TGTGCCAGTAGTAGGAGGCCCGTAGGTCACTATGGCTACACCTTC,CASSRRPVGHYGYTF
TRBV9,.,.,TRBJ1-2,TGTGCCAGCAGCGTAGCGGGAGGGACAAACTATGGCTACACCTTC,CASSVAGGTNYGYTF
TRBV25-1,.,.,TRBJ1-4,TGTGCCAGCAGTGGAGGCGTCCGAGTTTCTGGGAAACTGTTTTTT,CASSGGVRVSGKLFF
TRBV18,.,.,TRBJ1-5,TGTGCCAGCTCACCGTTGAGGGATGGAAATCAGCCCCAGCATTTT,CASSPLRDGNQPQHF
TRBV6-5,once,.,TRBJ1-1,TGTGCCAGCATCATGGGGGGGCAAAACACTGAAGCTTTCTTT,CASIMGGQNTEAFF
TRBV11-2,few,TRBD1,TRBJ1-1,TGTGCCAGCAACCCACAGGGGGCGGAAGAAGCTTTCTTT,CASNPQGAEEAFF
TRBV11-2,.,.,TRBJ1-2,TGTGCCAGCAGCTTAGTTCAGGGGAACTATGGCTACACCTTC,CASSLVQGNYGYTF
TRBV15,.,.,TRBJ2-7,TGTGCCACCAGCAGAGTAGAGCACGACGAGCAGTACTTC,CATSRVEHDEQYF
TRBV19,.,.,TRBJ1-4,TGTGCCAGTTCAGGGGAGGGCTACGAAAAACTGTTTTTT,CASSGEGYEKLFF
TRBV4-3,.,.,TRBJ1-2,TGCGCCAGCAGCCAAGGCCTGGACATTACCTATGGCTACACCTTC,CASSQGLDITYGYTF
TRBV19,.,.,TRBJ1-1,TGTGCCAGTAGTGGCCGGGTGGGGGCGGTTGGCACTGAAGCTTTCTTT,CASSGRVGAVGTEAFF
TRBV5-1,few,.,TRBJ2-5,TGCGCCAGCAGCGCCGGAAACAGGGTTGGGCAAGAGACCCAGTACTTC,CASSAGNRVGQETQYF
TRBV2,.,.,TRBJ2-1,TGTGCCAGCACCCGCGAGGCGCCCTCCTACAATGAGCAGTTCTTC,CASTREAPSYNEQFF
TRBV6-5,.,.,TRBJ2-7,TGTGCCAGCACCCATCAGGACAGAGCCTACGAGCAGTACTTC,CASTHQDRAYEQYF
TRBV9,.,.,TRBJ1-6,TGTGCCAGCAGCGTAGGCAGTGGAGACTCACCCCTCCACTTT,CASSVGSGDSPLHF
TRBV11-2,.,.,TRBJ1-2,TGTGCCAGCAGCTCCCATACCTCGATAGCTAACTATGGCTACACCTTC,CASSSHTSIANYGYTF
TRBV27,many,.,TRBJ1-2,TGTGCCAGCAGTACCCTCTCCGGGTATGGCTACACCTTC,CASSTLSGYGYTF
TRBV3-1/TRBV3-2,.,TRBD1,TRBJ2-2,TGTGCCAGCAGTTCAACAGGGGGGAAGAACACCGGGGAGCTGTTTTTT,CASSSTGGKNTGELFF
TRBV3-1/TRBV3-2,.,.,TRBJ1-5,TGTGCCAGCAGCCAATATCCCAGGGCCTCCTCAAATCAGCCCCAGCATTTT,CASSQYPRASSNQPQHF